This T cell receptor beta chain derives from a study of regulatory T cells in long-lasting Graves disease (dated by TCRdb to 2020 to 2023). Regarding the study in general: Persistent Graves' disease was defined as antithyroid drug treatment for over 5 years with persistently positive TSH receptor autoantibodies. Patients with persistent Graves' disease were compared with patients with newly diagnosed Graves' disease using TCR sequencing and RNA sequencing of peripheral blood. The study was registered as a clinical trial and conducted in China. A total of 33 samples underwent TCR sequencing, from about 13 patients with persistent Graves' disease and some 20 patients with newly diagnosed Graves' disease. Antithyroid drugs had been taken for 8.5 to 12 years on average by persistent Graves' disease patients in the clinical cohort. Here is what the overall study found, with its caveats: Persistent disease showed preferential use of TRBV28, TRBJ1-2 and TRBJ2-5, whereas newly diagnosed disease favored TRBV20-1 and TRBJ2-1. The study examined only peripheral blood because the primary lesion, thyroid tissue, could not be accessed. Compared with newly diagnosed patients, persistent Graves' disease patients had lower TCR Shannon entropy and fewer highly expanded clones, which suggests clonal expansion. Patients with persistent disease shared more public clonotypes (approximately 2,500) than newly diagnosed patients did (approximately 970). Only the TCR beta chain was sequenced and analyzed. The authors noted that the small sample size was a limitation that may lower accuracy.

With regard to this clonotype: Which antigen it targets is not known. No much larger clone exists at a distance of one base, and base qualities are not known.

Interpreted using the paper, the time point label stands for: persistent/refractory GD, antithyroid drugs over 5 years with positive TRAb. RNA was extracted from PBMCs in TRIzol for both TCR sequencing and RNA sequencing. The diagnosis of Graves' disease was made according to American Thyroid Association guidelines. The patients came from an endocrinology department in Xi'an, China. Each patient gave roughly 8.4 milliliters of peripheral blood, collected in an EDTA anticoagulant tube. Ficoll Paque Plus density gradient separation was used to isolate PBMCs, and no additional T cell sorting was done. An Agilent 2100 Bioanalyzer and agarose gel were used to check RNA quality, and a NanoDrop 2000 was used to measure RNA concentration. The library was prepared using multiplex PCR. The sequencing machine was an Illumina HiSeq 4000. To build TCR beta libraries, CDR3 regions were amplified by Arm-PCR using iRepertoire HTBI primers. Before sequencing, the PCR products underwent gel purification. On the authors' methods: Gene usage analysis of CDR3 amino acid clonotypes used the 60 to 80 TRBV and fewer than 15 TRBJ segments found across samples. COPE and FqMerger were used to merge the filtered high-quality paired reads into contigs. BLAST was used to align contigs to the IMGT TRBV, TRBD and TRBJ reference genes, and CDR3 was defined following IMGT. Any clonotype with a frequency above 0.1% was counted as a highly expanded clone. Shannon entropy was used to measure repertoire diversity, and the Gini coefficient was used to measure V-J evenness. A clonotype found in more than one individual was treated as public. The public reads were quality trimmed at Q25 with fastp and then assembled into clones with MiXCR by TCRdb, keeping productive beta chains. Every CDR3 protein is listed once, alongside the most common genes and DNA of its rows. What appears here as the V and J calls and clone size reflects TCRdb's work, not the paper's. The sample table records roughly 450,000 distinct CDR3 sequences; less than 25% of these occur just once. 6.5% to 8% of the sample is held by the ten biggest clonotypes.

From the cysteine through the phenylalanine, the CDR3 covers 15 amino acids. The kept DNA is CDR3 alone, 45 bases in frame from the first base. V lost 0 bases and J lost 6 bases; the stretch between them is 15 bases long. The germline V gene specifies SGHDT as CDR1 and YYEEEE as CDR2. The V gene is TRBV5-6 and the J gene is TRBJ1-2; a tentative D call is TRBD1 (5 bases match). Sequenced here: peripheral blood mononuclear cells (PBMCs), sampled when the disease was refractory, from a patient treated with antithyroid drugs. This sequence originates from a female donor with Graves disease. The DNA reads TGTGCCAGCAGCTTGGAGGCAGGGATGGGGCATGGCTACACCTTC. Its protein is CASSLEAGMGHGYTF.